This T cell receptor (beta chain) came from a study of blood T cell repertoires in COVID-19. In the original analysis: The authors estimated nucleated cell counts from reference gene primer amplification. Assay: immunoSEQ multiplex PCR; the TCRdb copy retains only in-frame clones and omits some. The DNA gave D and trimming, while V, J and clone size come from that table. The sample has some 66,000 clones, roughly 84% seen once. The germline V and J ends were trimmed by 4 bases and 0 bases, with 4 bases remaining between them. CDR1 ENHRY and CDR2 SYGVKD come from the germline V gene. CDR3 length: 13 residues.

The material sequenced was peripheral blood. This TCR was sampled from a man aged 45-65 years with active COVID-19. The gene calls are TRBV10-3 and TRBJ1-3; no firm D call. DNA of the CDR3: TGTGCCATCAGTGTCAGCTCTGGAAACACCATATATTTT. Amino acid sequence: CAISVSSGNTIYF.